This is a list of T cell receptor beta chains from one sample in a study of T cell responses to AZD1222 COVID-19 vaccine. Libraries were prepared by immunoSEQ multiplex PCR; TCRdb keeps only in-frame clonotypes and omits some of them. The table has over 25,000 clones, 92% seen once. The sequenced sample was peripheral blood, obtained 28 days after the second AZD1222 dose. The receptor source for this set is an adult who received the AZD1222 COVID-19 vaccine. Both conserved end residues are trimmed from each CDR3. The D gene is left open where the match is weak. Clone size is shown for a subset of rows, as once, few, many or a class of expanded clone.

>NA|NA|TRBV18|TRBJ2-5
ASSPGIQETQY
>NA|TRBD1|TRBV7-2|TRBJ2-7
ASSLGGTGGSYEQY
>NA|TRBD1|TRBV3-1/TRBV3-2|TRBJ2-7
ASSQGLPNDRGRSEQY
>NA|NA|TRBV4-3|TRBJ2-6
ASSQERGRYSGANVLT
>NA|NA|TRBV28|TRBJ2-6
ASYSSGANVLT
>NA|NA|TRBV7-9|TRBJ2-1
ASSPNYNEQF
>NA|TRBD2|TRBV5-6|TRBJ2-3
ASSLGAGYTDTQY
>NA|NA|TRBV13|TRBJ2-5
ASSRAGTEGETQY
>NA|TRBD1|TRBV27|TRBJ1-5
ASSNRGNNQPQH
>NA|NA|TRBV6-2/TRBV6-3|TRBJ2-5
ASSYGGFRETQY
>NA|NA|TRBV6-5|TRBJ1-5
ASSRDIPQGQPQH
>NA|TRBD1|TRBV27|TRBJ1-5
ASSFTQGDTQPQH
>NA|TRBD1|TRBV2|TRBJ2-5
ASSGTEETQY
>NA|NA|TRBV5-8|TRBJ2-1
ASSSLGQGYNEQF
>once|TRBD1|TRBV19|TRBJ2-7
ASSKDRSYEQY
>NA|NA|TRBV21-1|TRBJ2-4
ASSKTQGDKLAKNIQY
>NA|TRBD2|TRBV20-1|TRBJ2-1
SASSGRDYNEQF
>NA|TRBD1|TRBV3-1/TRBV3-2|TRBJ1-1
ASSQPNRGRVGTEAF
>NA|NA|TRBV7-2|TRBJ2-7
ASSLVQGTDRPYEQY
>NA|NA|TRBV3-1/TRBV3-2|TRBJ1-4
ASSQGGGRNEKLF
>NA|NA|TRBV7-3|TRBJ2-1
ASSRRGSHNEQF
>NA|TRBD1|TRBV19|TRBJ2-7
ASMPRLRQGAGGPYEQY
>NA|TRBD2|TRBV28|TRBJ2-7
ASSFTAGGGHEQY
>NA|TRBD1|TRBV2|TRBJ2-2
AGWDGTGVTGELF
>NA|NA|TRBV7-3|TRBJ2-7
ASSFRHRGYEQY
>once|TRBD2|TRBV5-4|TRBJ2-3
ASSLDAGALDTQY
>once|TRBD2|TRBV11-3|TRBJ2-2
ASSTRPREGGELF
>NA|NA|TRBV6-4|TRBJ2-7
ASSPAGGGGEQY
>NA|TRBD1|TRBV28|TRBJ1-5
ASSAGQGAVWQPQH
>NA|NA|TRBV3-1/TRBV3-2|TRBJ2-5
ASRGLEGRETQY
>NA|TRBD2|TRBV4-3|TRBJ2-3
ASSPWTSADTQY
>NA|TRBD1|TRBV28|TRBJ1-2
ASSPHSTGSHGYT
>NA|NA|TRBV21-1|TRBJ2-2
ASSRHAGRSGTGELF